These 31 T cell receptor beta chains came from one sample sequenced in a study of blood T cell repertoires in COVID-19. TCRdb's table, derived via immunoSEQ multiplex PCR, lists solely in-frame clones and lacks some. There are 37,000 or so clones in the sample; 60% to 85% occur only once, and roughly 2% lies in the top ten. The sequenced sample was peripheral blood. The receptors were gathered from a man between 60 and 75 years old with active COVID-19.

The rearrangement links TRBV7-6 to TRBJ2-1, with D possibly matching TRBD1 (5 bases). The V gene's germline CDR1 is SGHVS and CDR2 FNYEAQ. This CDR3 region has 12 residues. Trimming removed 5 bases at V and 3 bases at J, with 5 bases between. CDR3 in DNA: TGTGCCAGCAGCAGGGGCTACAATGAGCAGTTCTTC. This sequence encodes CASSRGYNEQFF.

CDR3 region: CSVVTVSNTEAFF. The CDR3 DNA reads as TGCAGCGTCGTGACAGTTAGCAACACTGAAGCTTTCTTT. V usage is TRBV29-1 and J usage is TRBJ1-1, with a weak D call TRBD1 (5 bases). The V gene lost 6 bases and the J gene lost 2 bases, with 13 bases spanning the gap. Per the germline V gene, CDR1 is SQVTM and CDR2 is ANQGSEA. The CDR3 extends over 13 amino acids.

The chain has TRBV11-2 and TRBJ2-5; D perhaps matches TRBD2 (7 bases). Trimming shortened V by 4 bases and J by 7 bases, and 19 bases separated the two germline ends. Looked up from germline, CDR1 is SGHAT and CDR2 is FQNNGV. This CDR3 region has 15 residues. The CDR3 loop is CASSSLGGALRTQYF. CDR3 bases: TGTGCCAGCAGCTCACTAGGGGGGGCTCTCCGGACCCAGTACTTC.

The CDR3 spells CASRAGGETQYF. In DNA, the CDR3 is TGTGCCAGCAGAGCGGGAGGAGAGACCCAGTACTTC. The V call is TRBV2, the J call TRBJ2-5; 9 nucleotides line up with TRBD2. The CDR3 length is 12 residues. V was pared by 6 bases and J by 4 bases, with 0 bases of the junction left unmatched. From germline, CDR1 is SNHLY and CDR2 FYNNEI. The whole variable domain, remainder taken from reference TRBV2 and TRBJ2-5, is EPEVTQTPSHQVTQMGQEVILRCVPISNHLYFYWYRQILGQKVEFLVSFYNNEISEKSEIFDDQFSVERPDGSNFTLKIRSTKLEDSAMYFCASRAGGETQYFGPGTRLLVL.

This chain uses TRBV7-2 with TRBJ2-7, with TRBD2 matching over 8 bases. This CDR3 spans 15 amino acids. Germline assignment: CDR1 SGHTA and CDR2 FQGNSA. Trimming removed 1 base from V and 6 bases from J; junction bases left unmatched: 8. CDR3 residues: CASSLGGSGVREQYF. Here the CDR3 DNA reads TGTGCCAGCAGCTTAGGAGGTAGCGGGGTTCGCGAGCAGTACTTC.

V and J are TRBV11-2 and TRBJ2-1, with 8 bases aligning to TRBD2. CDR3 size: 15 residues. From germline, CDR1 is SGHAT and CDR2 FQNNGV. Unmatched junction bases numbered 5, after V lost 3 bases and J lost 4 bases. CDR3 amino acids: CASSFGAGVYNEQFF. CDR3 nucleotides: TGTGCCAGCAGCTTCGGAGCGGGGGTTTACAATGAGCAGTTCTTC.

The chain joins TRBV4-3 to TRBJ2-7; TRBD1 matches at 7 bases. Trimming removed 4 bases from V and 6 bases from J; junction bases left unmatched: 15. The V gene's germline CDR1 is LGHNA and CDR2 YSLEER. This CDR3 has 16 residues. The CDR3 spells CASSRNAGTASLEQYF. The CDR3 bases are TGCGCCAGCAGCCGAAATGCCGGGACAGCTTCTCTCGAGCAGTACTTC.

The chain recombines TRBV7-3 with TRBJ1-1; D gene ambiguous. Germline lookup yields CDR1 SGHTA and CDR2 FQGTGA. The CDR3 length is 13 residues. The V end was cut by 8 bases, the J end by 4 bases, with 14 bases between. CDR3 amino acids: CASSRGRGTEAFF. In DNA, the CDR3 is TGTGCCAGCTCACGGGGTCGGGGCACTGAAGCTTTCTTT.

J is TRBJ1-1 and V is TRBV18, with 9 bases identical to TRBD1. CDR1 and CDR2 (germline): KGHSH, LQKENI. The J segment lost 4 bases and the V segment lost 6 bases, leaving 6 bases of the junction unmatched. This CDR3 region has 14 residues. This CDR3 is CASSRGTGRTEAFF. CDR3 coding DNA: TGTGCCAGCTCGCGGGGGACAGGGCGCACTGAAGCTTTCTTT.

The chain carries TRBV7-3 and TRBJ2-1, with TRBD2 identical over 10 bases. V trimming: 5 bases; J trimming: 5 bases; junction bases outside the gene matches: 9. The CDR3 totals 16 residues. Germline CDR1 SGHTA, CDR2 FQGTGA. CDR3 in DNA: TGTGCCAGCAGCCACCCGACTAGCGGGTACGACAATGAGCAGTTCTTC. It translates to CASSHPTSGYDNEQFF.

The gene calls are TRBV7-8 and TRBJ2-1; maybe TRBD1 (5 bases). This CDR3 spans 15 amino acids. Germline CDR1 reads SGHVS; CDR2 reads FQNEAQ. V was cut by 5 bases and J by 0 bases, with 11 bases left in between. The CDR3 is CASSPQTASYNEQFF. CDR3 in DNA: TGTGCCAGCAGCCCGCAGACAGCCTCCTACAATGAGCAGTTCTTC.

This rearrangement joins TRBV6-4 to TRBJ2-3, with 8 bases fitting TRBD2. V gave up 6 bases and J gave up 1 base; unmatched junction bases: 9. This CDR3 spans 16 amino acids. Germline lookup yields CDR1 MRHNA and CDR2 SNTAGT. CDR3 bases: TGTGCCAGCAGGCGAGAGGGACTAGTCGGCACAGATACGCAGTATTTT. Protein product: CASRREGLVGTDTQYF.

The genes are TRBV9 and TRBJ2-2, with 7 nucleotides matching TRBD2. Germline V gene lookup returns CDR1 SGDLS and CDR2 YYNGEE. The junction had 9 bases not matched to a gene; V was cut back by 0 bases and J by 4 bases. This CDR3 has 17 residues. The CDR3 protein is CASSVVVAGEVTGELFF. CDR3 nucleotides: TGTGCCAGCAGCGTAGTGGTAGCGGGTGAGGTCACCGGGGAGCTGTTTTTT.

V gene TRBV7-9 combines with J gene TRBJ2-7; 10 bases line up with TRBD2. The CDR3 has 14 amino acids. V gave up 5 bases and J gave up 4 bases; unmatched junction bases: 5. Germline V gene data show CDR1 as SEHNR and CDR2 as FQNEAQ (reference sequence). The CDR3 DNA reads as TGTGCCAGCAGCGCGGGACTAGCGCCATACGAGCAGTACTTC. It translates to CASSAGLAPYEQYF.

The V call is TRBV6-5, the J call TRBJ2-7; the match to TRBD2 covers 7 bases. J gave up 3 bases and V 6 bases, and 5 bases lay outside the gene matches. CDR3 length: 13 residues. Germline loops: CDR1 MNHEY, CDR2 SVGAGI. This CDR3 is CASSGRTSYEQYF. Written as DNA, the CDR3 is TGTGCCAGCAGCGGCCGGACTAGCTACGAGCAGTACTTC.

The CDR3 sequence is CASSQLSGGSPRYGYTF. The CDR3 region has the DNA TGTGCCAGCAGCCAGCTCAGCGGGGGCAGTCCCCGCTATGGCTACACCTTC. This chain uses TRBV3-1 (or the pseudogene TRBV3-2) with TRBJ1-2, with a tentative D call TRBD1 (6 bases). From germline, CDR1 is LGHDT and CDR2 YNNKEL (reference sequence). V lost 3 bases and J lost 4, with 21 bases in between. CDR3 size: 17 residues.

This chain connects TRBV20-1 to TRBJ2-2; TRBD2 agrees at 8 bases. CDR3 length equals 16 residues. The junction had 11 bases not matched to a gene; V was cut back by 3 bases and J by 5 bases. Germline CDR1 reads DFQATT; CDR2 reads SNEGSKA (reference sequence). The CDR3, as DNA: TGCAGTGCTAGTGCGGGGGGCCAATTCGTGACCGGGGAGCTGTTTTTT. This encodes CSASAGGQFVTGELFF.

The count of this clone is one. The rearrangement uses TRBV27 and TRBJ2-7, with D possibly matching TRBD1 (5 bases). This CDR3 is 15 amino acids long. Looked up from germline, CDR1 is MNHEY and CDR2 is SMNVEV (reference sequence). The ends were cut back, 2 bases at V and 2 bases at J, with 13 bases in the middle. The CDR3 loop reads CASSLAQGFPYEQYF. CDR3 nucleotide sequence: TGTGCCAGCAGTTTAGCCCAGGGTTTTCCCTACGAGCAGTACTTC.

V is TRBV7-8 and J is TRBJ1-3; 8 positions agree with TRBD1. The V gene end was trimmed by 2 bases and the J gene end by 4 bases; junction bases not matched to a gene: 1. This CDR3 spans 14 amino acids. Looked up from germline, CDR1 is SGHVS and CDR2 is FQNEAQ. The chain's CDR3 is CASSLRDRGNTIYF. The CDR3 DNA sequence: TGTGCCAGCAGCTTAAGGGACAGGGGAAACACCATATATTTT.

The genes are TRBV30 and TRBJ1-3; D ambiguous. Germline V lookup: CDR1 GTSNPN, CDR2 SVGIG (reference sequence). V lost 0 bases to trimming and J lost 3 bases, with 27 bases between them. The length of the CDR3 is 20 residues. CDR3 region: CAWSVRRRETSQWGGNTIYF. The CDR3 DNA is TGTGCCTGGAGTGTACGGCGGAGGGAGACATCTCAATGGGGTGGAAACACCATATATTTT.

This clone was picked up one time. The rearrangement joins TRBV4-1 to TRBJ2-5; maybe TRBD1 (6 bases). Germline V lookup: CDR1 MGHRA, CDR2 YSYEKL. V was cut by 4 bases and J by 5 bases, with 23 bases left in between. The CDR3 consists of 17 residues. The CDR3 is CASSPGQARGKRETQYF. For the CDR3, the DNA is TGCGCCAGCAGCCCCGGGCAGGCTAGGGGGAAAAGGGAGACCCAGTACTTC.

This clone was seen just once. J is TRBJ2-7 and V is TRBV3-1 (or the pseudogene TRBV3-2); 7 nucleotides match TRBD1. J gave up 0 bases and V 4 bases, and 12 bases lay outside the gene matches. The CDR3 contains 17 residues. In germline, CDR1 is LGHDT, CDR2 YNNKEL (reference sequence). The CDR3 protein is CASSPKRSTGTSYEQYF. CDR3 DNA: TGTGCCAGCAGCCCCAAGCGTTCGACAGGGACCTCCTACGAGCAGTACTTC.

The chain combines TRBV6-5 with TRBJ2-7; D might be TRBD2 (6 bases). The CDR3 has 15 amino acids. CDR1 is MNHEY and CDR2 is SVGAGI in the germline V gene. Deletions cut 8 bases from V and 0 bases from J, with 17 bases between. The CDR3 reads CASRAQMGGSYEQYF. CDR3 DNA: TGTGCCAGCCGAGCCCAAATGGGGGGCTCCTACGAGCAGTACTTC.

Only one count was recorded for this clone. The chain couples TRBV9 to TRBJ2-7; D is perhaps TRBD2 (6 bases). Between the trimmed V and J ends, which lost 4 bases and 1 base, there was a span of 12 bases. This CDR3 comprises 14 residues. Looked up from germline, CDR1 is SGDLS and CDR2 is YYNGEE. CDR3 in amino acids: CASSPEGRSYEQYF. The CDR3 DNA reads as TGTGCCAGCAGCCCAGAAGGGAGGTCCTACGAGCAGTACTTC.

The genes are TRBV18 and TRBJ2-7, with TRBD1 as a possible D gene (5 bases). Germline V gene data show CDR1 as KGHSH and CDR2 as LQKENI. The CDR3 has 14 residues. V dropped 1 base and J dropped 3 bases, with 10 bases sitting between them. The CDR3 loop is CASSPRVQGYEQYF. The CDR3 nucleotides are TGTGCCAGCTCACCACGGGTCCAGGGCTACGAGCAGTACTTC.

This clone was observed once. The V call is TRBV7-2, the J call TRBJ2-7, with 7 bases matching TRBD1. Germline V CDR1 and CDR2: SGHTA, FQGNSA. With 5 bases clipped from V and 6 bases from J, the junction kept 19 bases outside the gene matches. The CDR3 covers 17 residues. CDR3 protein: CASSPQEGAGQFSEQYF. Written as DNA, the CDR3 is TGTGCCAGCAGCCCGCAAGAGGGGGCAGGGCAATTTTCCGAGCAGTACTTC.

This clone was recorded only once. The CDR3 spells CASSLVAGADTQYF. The CDR3 bases are TGTGCCAGCAGCTTGGTAGCGGGGGCAGATACGCAGTATTTT. The rearrangement joins TRBV5-6 to TRBJ2-3, with 9 bases that match TRBD2. This CDR3 has 14 amino acids. Germline CDR1 and CDR2: SGHDT and YYEEEE. V gave up 0 bases and J gave up 4 bases; unmatched junction bases: 0.

In its sample, this clone was seen a few times. The rearrangement joins TRBV19 to TRBJ1-5; 9 positions match TRBD1. Germline values: CDR1 LNHDA, CDR2 SQIVND (reference sequence). Trimming removed 5 bases from V and 7 bases from J; junction bases left unmatched: 15. The CDR3 extends over 17 amino acids. Here the CDR3 DNA reads TGTGCCAGTAGTCTCCCGCCCACAGGGGGCATGGGGCAGCCCCAGCATTTT. This encodes CASSLPPTGGMGQPQHF. Complete variable domain (other parts from reference TRBV19 and TRBJ1-5): DGGITQSPKYLFRKEGQNVTLSCEQNLNHDAMYWYRQDPGQGLRLIYYSQIVNDFQKGDIAEGYSVSREKKESFPLTVTSAQKNPTAFYLCASSLPPTGGMGQPQHFGDGTRLSIL.

The rearrangement uses TRBV13 and TRBJ1-6, with no clear D. The CDR3 spans 18 residues. The V and J ends lost 6 bases and 10 bases respectively, with 28 bases between them. Germline assignment: CDR1 PRHDT and CDR2 FYEKMQ (reference sequence). The CDR3: CASSFTWGTRTMGSPLHF. CDR3 coding DNA: TGTGCCAGCAGTTTTACTTGGGGAACGAGGACTATGGGGTCACCCCTCCACTTT.

The V call is TRBV28, the J call TRBJ2-7; TRBD2 aligns across 7 bases. With V trimmed by 2 bases and J by 2 bases, 6 bases remained unmatched. Germline assignment: CDR1 MDHEN and CDR2 SYDVKM. This CDR3 contains 15 residues. The CDR3, as DNA: TGTGCCAGCAGTTTAGCCCTTGGGAGGGCCTACGAGCAGTACTTC. Its protein is CASSLALGRAYEQYF.

The gene calls are TRBV3-1 (or the pseudogene TRBV3-2) and TRBJ2-2; no firm D call. Trimming pared 4 bases from V and 4 bases from J, leaving 7 bases between. Looked up from germline, CDR1 is LGHDT and CDR2 is YNNKEL (reference sequence). The CDR3 consists of 13 residues. CDR3 in amino acids: CASSPSSTGELFF. The CDR3 DNA is TGTGCCAGCAGCCCTTCCTCCACCGGGGAGCTGTTTTTT.